Each of the 26 T cell receptor beta chains below was sequenced from the same sample in a study of T cell changes during pregnancy in multiple sclerosis (dated by TCRdb to the late 2010s). Receptors were amplified or captured by the immunoSEQ multiplex PCR assay. Not all clones reach the TCRdb copy of this immuneACCESS table, which keeps in-frame sequences only. Checked studies attribute under half of the gap to unresolved V genes and leave the rest unexplained. This sample gives roughly 80,000 clones in total; around nine tenths of them show up just once. The biggest ten clones account for around 2% of the sample. Sequences were derived from peripheral blood, sampled before pregnancy. The source is a female donor with multiple sclerosis, enrolled in a pregnancy study.

This chain connects TRBV28 to TRBJ2-7, with TRBD1 matching over 10 bases. The ends lost 9 bases at V and 2 bases at J; junction bases unmatched: 7. Per germline, CDR1 MDHEN and CDR2 SYDVKM. This CDR3 spans 14 amino acids. CDR3 loop: CASLPGQGTYEQYF. In nucleotides, the CDR3 is TGTGCCAGTCTGCCGGGACAGGGGACCTACGAGCAGTACTTC. Full variable domain (missing parts from reference TRBV28 and TRBJ2-7): DVKVTQSSRYLVKRTGEKVFLECVQDMDHENMFWYRQDPGLGLRLIYFSYDVKMKEKGDIPEGYSVSREKKERFSLILESASTNQTSMYLCASLPGQGTYEQYFGPGTRLTVT.

The rearrangement uses TRBV27 and TRBJ2-5; perhaps TRBD2 as D (6 bases). Trimming cost V 8 bases and J 5 bases, with 12 bases left between them. Germline CDR1 MNHEY, CDR2 SMNVEV (reference sequence). The length of the CDR3 is 12 residues. CDR3 sequence reads: CASSIRGETQYF. DNA of the CDR3: TGTGCCAGCTCCATTCGGGGGGAGACCCAGTACTTC.

The J gene is TRBJ2-1, the V gene TRBV6-6, with a possible D match to TRBD2 (5 bases). CDR3 length equals 14 residues. Germline CDR1 MNHNY, CDR2 SVGAGI (reference sequence). Trimming pared 6 bases from V and 0 bases from J, leaving 9 bases between. CDR3 bases: TGTGCCAGCAGCTCAGGACTCTCCTACAATGAGCAGTTCTTC. Translation: CASSSGLSYNEQFF.

V and J are TRBV5-1 and TRBJ2-1, with 11 nucleotides matching TRBD2. The CDR3 is 15 residues long. J was trimmed by 7 bases and V by 3 bases; bases with no gene match: 6. Germline CDR1 is SGHRS and CDR2 is YFSETQ. The CDR3 bases are TGCGCCAGCAGCTCTAGCGGGGGGCCGCTAAATGAGCAGTTCTTC. It encodes CASSSSGGPLNEQFF. Full variable domain (remainder filled in from reference TRBV5-1 and TRBJ2-1): KAGVTQTPRYLIKTRGQQVTLSCSPISGHRSVSWYQQTPGQGLQFLFEYFSETQRNKGNFPGRFSGRQFSNSRSEMNVSTLELGDSALYLCASSSSGGPLNEQFFGPGTRLTVL.

This clone was observed a handful of times. The chain couples TRBV6-5 to TRBJ1-6, with no clear D. This CDR3 comprises 15 residues. The germline CDR1 and CDR2 sequences are MNHEY and SVGAGI. The V and J ends lost 5 bases and 0 bases respectively, with 8 bases between them. The CDR3 loop is CASSPLSSYNSPLHF. CDR3 in DNA: TGTGCCAGCAGTCCTCTGAGCTCCTATAATTCACCCCTCCACTTT.

The rearrangement joins TRBV2 to TRBJ1-4; 7 positions agree with TRBD1. Germline V gene lookup returns CDR1 SNHLY and CDR2 FYNNEI. The CDR3 is 14 amino acids. V gave up 6 bases and J gave up 4 bases; unmatched junction bases: 5. This chain's CDR3 is CASSDRDINEKLFF. The CDR3 coding sequence is TGTGCCAGCAGCGACAGGGACATTAATGAAAAACTGTTTTTT.

V usage is TRBV4-3 and J usage is TRBJ2-7; 8 positions agree with TRBD1. This CDR3 region has 15 residues. Germline V lookup: CDR1 LGHNA, CDR2 YSLEER. J was trimmed by 4 bases and V by 0 bases; bases with no gene match: 5. Written as DNA, the CDR3 is TGCGCCAGCAGCCAAGAGGCCAGGGGGCATTACGAGCAGTACTTC. Translation gives CASSQEARGHYEQYF.

The rearrangement uses TRBV7-6 and TRBJ2-5; 11 positions agree with TRBD2. V shed 3 bases and J 7 bases; nucleotides not matched to a gene: 10. Germline CDR1 reads SGHVS; CDR2 reads FNYEAQ. The CDR3 loop spans 16 amino acids. The CDR3 DNA sequence: TGTGCCAGCAGCTTGGCGCCGACTAGCGGGGTTGGGACCCAGTACTTC. It specifies CASSLAPTSGVGTQYF.

Only one count was recorded for this clone. The J gene is TRBJ1-4, the V gene TRBV2, with unresolved D. V was pared by 2 bases and J by 4 bases, with 11 bases between. Germline-derived CDR1 and CDR2 are SNHLY and FYNNEI. The CDR3 totals 15 residues. This CDR3 reads CASSESTASNEKLFF. The CDR3 nucleotides read TGTGCCAGCAGTGAAAGTACTGCAAGTAATGAAAAACTGTTTTTT.

This chain joins TRBV29-1 and TRBJ2-5; no clear D gene. V dropped 0 bases and J dropped 4 bases, with 15 bases sitting between them. The CDR3 is made up of 15 amino acids. Germline V CDR1 and CDR2: SQVTM, ANQGSEA. CDR3 sequence: CSVEEWQLPGETQYF. Here the CDR3 DNA reads TGCAGCGTTGAAGAGTGGCAACTGCCGGGAGAGACCCAGTACTTC.

This clone turned up a few times. The rearrangement joins TRBV6-5 to TRBJ1-2; TRBD1 matches 8 bases. The CDR3 is 14 residues long. V dropped 8 bases and J dropped 6; count of bases not matched to a gene: 11. CDR1 MNHEY and CDR2 SVGAGI come from the germline V gene. CDR3 nucleotide sequence: TGTGCCAGCTTACCTCCGGACAGGGAGCATGGCTACACCTTC. It translates to CASLPPDREHGYTF.

The rearrangement links TRBV15 to TRBJ1-5, with D perhaps TRBD1 (5 bases). There are 16 residues in the CDR3. Trimming removed 0 bases from V and 5 bases from J, with 14 bases in between. Germline CDR1 and CDR2: LNHNV and YYDKDF (reference sequence). Here the CDR3 reads CATSRDNAGKHQPQHF. CDR3 coding DNA: TGTGCCACCAGCAGAGATAATGCAGGGAAACATCAGCCCCAGCATTTT. Full variable domain (remainder filled in from reference TRBV15 and TRBJ1-5): DAMVIQNPRYQVTQFGKPVTLSCSQTLNHNVMYWYQQKSSQAPKLLFHYYDKDFNNEADTPDNFQSRRPNTSFCFLDIRSPGLGDTAMYLCATSRDNAGKHQPQHFGDGTRLSIL.

The chain recombines TRBV5-6 with TRBJ2-5; 7 nucleotides align to TRBD2. The CDR3 extends over 13 amino acids. Trimming at V came to 3 bases and at J to 11 bases, leaving 10 bases not matched to a gene. From germline, CDR1 is SGHDT and CDR2 YYEEEE. CDR3: CASSWRGSTRQYF. The CDR3 nucleotides are TGTGCCAGCAGCTGGCGGGGGTCTACGAGGCAGTACTTC.

The rearrangement joins TRBV7-9 to TRBJ1-1, with D maybe TRBD1 (5 bases). The ends were cut back, 6 bases at V and 4 bases at J, with 18 bases in the middle. CDR3 length: 15 residues. Germline values: CDR1 SEHNR, CDR2 FQNEAQ (reference sequence). The CDR3 sequence is CASSLQGFVGTEAFF. The CDR3 region has the DNA TGTGCCAGCAGTCTCCAGGGTTTCGTCGGCACTGAAGCTTTCTTT.

This clone was seen just once. The chain carries TRBV7-3 and TRBJ2-3; D ambiguous. The CDR3 totals 15 residues. The V end lost 0 bases, the J end lost 3 bases, and 10 bases lay between the germline ends. Looked up from germline, CDR1 is SGHTA and CDR2 is FQGTGA. The chain's CDR3 is CASSLTFGQTDTQYF. The CDR3, as DNA: TGTGCCAGCAGCTTAACGTTTGGCCAGACAGATACGCAGTATTTT.

The V call is TRBV5-5, the J call TRBJ1-5; D is possibly TRBD1 (6 bases). V lost 3 bases, J lost 5 bases, and 15 bases lay in between. CDR1 is SGHKS and CDR2 is YYEKEE in the germline V gene (reference sequence). This CDR3 contains 15 residues. The CDR3 coding sequence is TGTGCCAGCAGCTACAGGGTTGGGGAATATCAGCCCCAGCATTTT. It translates to CASSYRVGEYQPQHF.

This clone was recorded only once. J is TRBJ1-1 and V is TRBV2; 7 nucleotides agree with TRBD1. The V gene's germline CDR1 is SNHLY and CDR2 FYNNEI. CDR3 length equals 14 residues. After removal of 6 bases from V and 4 bases from J, the junction contained 8 bases not matched to a gene. The CDR3 reads CASSDRVGGTEAFF. For the CDR3, the DNA is TGTGCCAGCAGCGACAGGGTTGGGGGCACTGAAGCTTTCTTT.

This clone has more than one count but fewer than ten. V is TRBV2 and J is TRBJ1-2; D remains unclear. The CDR3 length is 13 residues. The V gene lost 2 bases and the J gene lost 8 bases, with 12 bases spanning the gap. CDR1 is SNHLY, CDR2 FYNNEI, per germline. In nucleotides, the CDR3 is TGTGCCAGCAGTGAAAGCCCCGGAGGGGGCTACACCTTC. It yields the protein CASSESPGGGYTF.

The genes are TRBV28 and TRBJ2-7; 7 bases fit TRBD2. The CDR3 is 16 amino acids. The germline CDR1 and CDR2 sequences are MDHEN and SYDVKM. Trimming at V came to 2 bases and at J to 6 bases, leaving 13 bases not matched to a gene. CDR3 amino acids: CASSLGPGPRGFEQYF. As DNA, the CDR3 is TGTGCCAGCAGTTTAGGTCCGGGACCGCGGGGGTTCGAGCAGTACTTC.

V usage is TRBV30 and J usage is TRBJ1-5, with 8 bases fitting TRBD1. This CDR3 is 15 amino acids long. Germline CDR1 is GTSNPN and CDR2 is SVGIG (reference sequence). Trimming cost V 0 bases and J 3 bases; bases outside gene matches: 4. The CDR3 region has the DNA TGTGCCTGGAGTGTACAGGGGGACATCAATCAGCCCCAGCATTTT. This encodes CAWSVQGDINQPQHF.

The CDR3 nucleotides are TGTGCCAGCAGCCCGGGTGGGGGACTAGCCGGCTACACCTTC. Residues: CASSPGGGLAGYTF. The chain employs TRBV11-2 and TRBJ1-2; the D gene is possibly TRBD1 (5 bases). The V gene lost 5 bases and the J gene lost 8 bases, with 18 bases spanning the gap. In germline, CDR1 is SGHAT, CDR2 FQNNGV. CDR3 length: 14 amino acids.

This sequence joins TRBV6-1 and TRBJ1-2, with D maybe TRBD1 (6 bases). CDR1 MNHNS and CDR2 SASEGT come from the germline V gene. V dropped 3 bases and J dropped 1 base, with 15 bases sitting between them. CDR3 length equals 16 residues. The CDR3 DNA is TGTGCCAGCAGTGACCCACAGGGAACCCTTAACTATGGCTACACCTTC. Its translation is CASSDPQGTLNYGYTF.

In DNA form, the CDR3 reads TGCGCCAGCAGCTTGGACGGTTTATTCTGCACCTTC. Translated: CASSLDGLFCTF. The chain recombines TRBV5-1 with TRBJ1-2, with D unresolved. Looked up from germline, CDR1 is SGHRS and CDR2 is YFSETQ. V lost 0 bases and J lost 13, with 13 bases in between. The CDR3 is 12 residues long.

Worth noting for this clone: Different DNA sequences within this sample yield the same CDR3. This chain links TRBV4-2 with TRBJ2-7; TRBD2 might be the D (5 bases). CDR3 length: 15 residues. The ends were cut back, 0 bases at V and 0 bases at J, with 9 bases in the middle. Germline CDR1 and CDR2: LGHNA and YNFKEQ. CDR3 bases: TGTGCCAGCAGCCAAGAAGAGGGCAGCTCCTACGAGCAGTACTTC. Amino acid sequence: CASSQEEGSSYEQYF.

Comment on this clone: The germline gene is not matched at one end of the junction; a read error may be the cause. This rearrangement joins TRBV7-7 to TRBJ2-5, with a tentative D call TRBD2 (6 bases). CDR3 length: 13 residues. The germline gives CDR1 SSHAT, CDR2 FNYEAQ (reference sequence). CDR3 amino acids: CASSRGRQETQYF. The CDR3 DNA reads as TGTGCTAGCAGCCGAGGGAGGCAAGAGACCCAGTACTTC.

The rearrangement uses TRBV11-2 and TRBJ1-4, with no clear D. Germline V gene sequence: CDR1 SGHAT, CDR2 FQNNGV. CDR3 length: 14 amino acids. V dropped 1 base and J dropped 4 bases, with 7 bases sitting between them. This CDR3 is CASSLGQFNEKLFF. In DNA form, the CDR3 reads TGTGCCAGCAGCTTAGGTCAATTTAATGAAAAACTGTTTTTT.